A selection of T cell receptor beta chains follows, all from one sample in a study of blood T cell repertoires in COVID-19. TCRdb keeps only in-frame clones here, not all; method: immunoSEQ multiplex PCR. The sample lists 200,000 to 300,000 clones; over 70% were seen once. Input material: peripheral blood. The receptors were sampled from a woman older than 75 with acute or convalescent COVID-19. Each CDR3 is given with its conserved first and last residue. The D gene is left open where the match is weak. Expanded clones are given a class, and other clones once, few, many or no size at all.

clone_size	v_call	j_call	d_call	cdr3_aa	cdr3_nt
few	TRBV4-2	TRBJ2-1	TRBD1	CASSLIDRVNEQFF	TGTGCCAGCAGCCTCATCGACAGGGTCAATGAGCAGTTCTTC
-	TRBV21-1	TRBJ2-7	-	CASSLSTGTDPDFIYEQYF	TGTGCCAGCAGCCTTTCTACCGGGACAGACCCAGACTTCATCTACGAGCAGTACTTC
-	TRBV6-5	TRBJ2-1	TRBD1	CASSRQGLMDEQFF	TGTGCCAGCAGCCGACAGGGTCTCATGGATGAGCAGTTCTTC
-	TRBV19	TRBJ1-1	TRBD1	CASSTPGQGFGEAFF	TGTGCCAGTAGTACTCCCGGACAGGGGTTCGGTGAAGCTTTCTTT
-	TRBV5-8	TRBJ1-1	TRBD1	CASSLNRGLGAFF	TGTGCCAGCAGCTTAAACAGGGGGCTGGGAGCTTTCTTT
-	TRBV5-1	TRBJ1-1	-	CASSLASPGSPEAFF	TGCGCCAGCAGCTTGGCATCTCCAGGGTCCCCTGAAGCTTTCTTT
-	TRBV6-5	TRBJ1-5	TRBD1	CASTSLTGGNQPQHF	TGTGCCAGCACCTCACTAACAGGGGGAAATCAGCCCCAGCATTTT
-	TRBV7-7	TRBJ2-7	TRBD2	CASSLREGGEQYF	TGTGCCAGCAGCTTAAGGGAGGGCGGAGAGCAGTACTTC
-	TRBV7-9	TRBJ1-5	-	CASSSQGIQPQHF	TGTGCCAGCAGCTCACAGGGTATTCAGCCCCAGCATTTT
few	TRBV30	TRBJ2-7	-	CAWSVQNYEQYF	TGTGCCTGGAGTGTACAGAACTACGAGCAGTACTTC
-	TRBV25-1	TRBJ1-1	TRBD1	CASSEWGTGNTEAFF	TGTGCCAGCAGTGAATGGGGGACAGGGAACACTGAAGCTTTCTTT
once	TRBV4-2	TRBJ2-5	-	CASSQKGSGTETQYF	TGTGCCAGCAGCCAAAAAGGGTCAGGGACTGAGACCCAGTACTTC
-	TRBV29-1	TRBJ2-3	TRBD1	CSVRQGGTDTQYF	TGCAGCGTTAGACAGGGTGGCACAGATACGCAGTATTTT
-	TRBV3-1/TRBV3-2	TRBJ1-5	-	CASSQMAGGNQPQHF	TGTGCCAGCAGCCAAATGGCAGGGGGCAATCAGCCCCAGCATTTT
-	TRBV2	TRBJ2-5	TRBD2	CASSSGGVQETQYF	TGTGCCAGCAGTAGCGGGGGGGTACAAGAGACCCAGTACTTC
-	TRBV29-1	TRBJ2-6	-	CSVGGRGAGANVLTF	TGCAGCGTTGGTGGAAGGGGCGCTGGGGCCAACGTCCTGACTTTC
-	TRBV7-2	TRBJ2-5	TRBD2	CASSLSLAGGDGETQYF	TGTGCCAGCAGCTTAAGTCTAGCGGGGGGGGATGGAGAGACCCAGTACTTC
-	TRBV5-1	TRBJ2-7	-	CASSPDSPAVEQYF	TGCGCCAGCAGCCCGGACAGTCCGGCTGTGGAGCAGTACTTC
many	TRBV7-9	TRBJ1-5	TRBD1	CASSFAGGGQPQHF	TGTGCCAGCAGCTTTGCAGGGGGCGGTCAGCCCCAGCATTTT
-	TRBV14	TRBJ1-3	-	CASSQDLTFSGNTIYF	TGTGCCAGCAGCCAAGATTTGACTTTCTCTGGAAACACCATATATTTT
-	TRBV7-6	TRBJ1-1	-	CASSPQRTEAFF	TGTGCCAGCAGCCCCCAGCGGACTGAAGCTTTCTTT
-	TRBV29-1	TRBJ1-3	-	CSVVKGASGNTIYF	TGCAGCGTTGTCAAGGGAGCCTCTGGAAACACCATATATTTT
-	TRBV11-2	TRBJ2-2	TRBD1	CASSRNRGRSTGELFF	TGTGCCAGCAGCCGAAACAGGGGGCGTAGCACCGGGGAGCTGTTTTTT
few	TRBV6-6	TRBJ1-5	-	CASSYSTSQPQHF	TGTGCCAGCAGTTACTCGACTAGCCAGCCCCAGCATTTT
-	TRBV2	TRBJ1-2	TRBD1	CASVEGAPGGYTF	TGTGCCAGCGTGGAGGGGGCGCCGGGTGGCTACACCTTC
-	TRBV6-5	TRBJ2-2	-	CASSWDIANTGELFF	TGTGCCAGCAGCTGGGACATAGCGAACACCGGGGAGCTGTTTTTT
once	TRBV19	TRBJ2-1	-	CASSLAPRRSSYNEQFF	TGTGCCAGTAGTTTGGCTCCGCGGAGAAGCTCCTACAATGAGCAGTTCTTC
-	TRBV5-6	TRBJ2-2	-	CASSLARALGYSAGELFF	TGTGCCAGCAGCTTGGCGCGGGCCCTCGGGTATAGCGCCGGGGAGCTGTTTTTT
-	TRBV5-1	TRBJ2-1	-	CASSLVVAGLDNEQFF	TGCGCCAGCAGCTTGGTAGTTGCGGGGCTCGACAATGAGCAGTTCTTC
-	TRBV19	TRBJ2-5	TRBD2	CASRTSGGGETQYF	TGTGCCAGTCGTACTAGCGGGGGGGGAGAGACCCAGTACTTC
once	TRBV6-5	TRBJ1-1	-	CASSPRSGVNTEAFF	TGTGCCAGCAGTCCCCGATCGGGGGTGAACACTGAAGCTTTCTTT
-	TRBV29-1	TRBJ2-7	TRBD2	CSVGPSGSRYEQYF	TGCAGCGTCGGACCTAGCGGGAGTCGGTACGAGCAGTACTTC
few	TRBV3-1/TRBV3-2	TRBJ2-7	TRBD2	CASSQGLAGGYEQYF	TGTGCCAGCAGCCAAGGACTAGCGGGGGGCTACGAGCAGTACTTC
-	TRBV21-1	TRBJ2-7	-	CASSKGPTGEFREQYF	TGTGCCAGCAGCAAAGGTCCCACAGGGGAATTTCGCGAGCAGTACTTC
-	TRBV5-6	TRBJ2-6	TRBD1	CASIRTGEPGANVLTF	TGTGCCAGCATCCGAACAGGGGAACCTGGGGCCAACGTCCTGACTTTC
-	TRBV6-5	TRBJ1-1	TRBD1	CASSTGVHTEAFF	TGTGCCAGCTCGACAGGGGTCCACACTGAAGCTTTCTTT
-	TRBV14	TRBJ1-3	-	CASSQSTGSGNTIYF	TGTGCCAGCAGCCAGTCGACGGGCTCTGGAAACACCATATATTTT
-	TRBV14	TRBJ2-3	TRBD1	CASSQGQGIEGGTQYF	TGTGCCAGCAGCCAGGGACAGGGGATTGAAGGTGGTACGCAGTATTTT
-	TRBV7-2	TRBJ2-1	TRBD2	CASSIDSGSSYNEQFF	TGTGCCAGCAGCATTGATAGCGGGAGTTCCTACAATGAGCAGTTCTTC
-	TRBV3-1/TRBV3-2	TRBJ1-2	-	CASSQGAIYGYTF	TGTGCCAGCAGCCAGGGGGCAATCTATGGCTACACCTTC
-	TRBV4-1	TRBJ2-3	TRBD2	CASSQDVAGNFRDTQYF	TGCGCCAGCAGCCAAGACGTAGCGGGGAACTTTAGAGATACGCAGTATTTT